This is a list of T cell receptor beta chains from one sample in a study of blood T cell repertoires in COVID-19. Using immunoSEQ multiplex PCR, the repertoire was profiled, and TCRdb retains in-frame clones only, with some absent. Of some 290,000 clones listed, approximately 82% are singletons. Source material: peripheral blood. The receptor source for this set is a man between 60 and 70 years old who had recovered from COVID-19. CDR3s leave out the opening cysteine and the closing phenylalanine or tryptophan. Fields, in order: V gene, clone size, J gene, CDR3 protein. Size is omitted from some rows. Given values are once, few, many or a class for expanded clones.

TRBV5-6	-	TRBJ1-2	ASSLVTQRRDSYT
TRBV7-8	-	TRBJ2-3	ASSLLRGDTQY
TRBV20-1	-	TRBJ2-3	SAGVLNAQY
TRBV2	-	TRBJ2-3	ASSSRLAGAAKY
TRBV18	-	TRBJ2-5	ASSTSQETQY
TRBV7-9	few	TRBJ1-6	ASSTAGSSYNSPLH
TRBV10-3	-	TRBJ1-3	AISEEGAVGNTIY
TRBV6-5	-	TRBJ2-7	ASSKDREYEQY
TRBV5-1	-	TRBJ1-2	ASSSTGTAYGYT
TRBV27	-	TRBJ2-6	ASSLTGTGANVLT
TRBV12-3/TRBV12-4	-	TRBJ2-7	ASSLTVSYEQY
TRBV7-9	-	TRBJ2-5	ASSRPAGVGETQY
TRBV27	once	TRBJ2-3	ASMISGSMTDTQY
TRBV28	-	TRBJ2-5	ASSSSPRGQGGSKTQY
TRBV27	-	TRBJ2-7	ASSRTSGRAEQY
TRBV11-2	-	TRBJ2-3	ASSLTLAGGLGDTQY
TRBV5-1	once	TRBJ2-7	ASSKDRSYEQY
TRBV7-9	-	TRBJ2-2	ASNGYTGELF
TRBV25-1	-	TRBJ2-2	ASSGSGGRRTGELF
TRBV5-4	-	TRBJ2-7	ASSWGARGGFGEQY
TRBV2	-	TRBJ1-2	ASSEWGRVNYGYT
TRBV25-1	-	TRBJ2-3	ASTPGTGVQADTQY
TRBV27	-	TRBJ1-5	ASSLYRVSQPQH
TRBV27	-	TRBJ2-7	ASSLTGTGIEQY
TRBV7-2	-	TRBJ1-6	ASSSQGLGYNSPLH
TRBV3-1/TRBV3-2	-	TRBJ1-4	ASSPTQGPNEKLF
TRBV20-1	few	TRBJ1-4	SASPPGAEKLF
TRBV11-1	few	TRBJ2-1	ASTEVGAPQVEQF
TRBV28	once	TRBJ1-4	ASSLQGVSNEKLF
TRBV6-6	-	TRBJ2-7	ASSRNQDQWAEQY
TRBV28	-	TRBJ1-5	ASSAPGGLNQPQH
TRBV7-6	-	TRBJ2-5	ASSLNTVYQETQY
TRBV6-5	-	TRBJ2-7	ASSFGDRGYEQY
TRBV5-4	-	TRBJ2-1	ASSSSGAFNEQF
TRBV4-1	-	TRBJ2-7	ASSLFLLYEQY
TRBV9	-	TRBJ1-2	ASSPSGKVANYGYT
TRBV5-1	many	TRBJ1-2	ASSPGQTYYGYT
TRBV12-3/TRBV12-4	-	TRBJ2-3	ASSLLDTQY
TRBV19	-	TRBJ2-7	ASSMSSSYEQY
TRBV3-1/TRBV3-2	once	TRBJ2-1	ASSQRNEQF
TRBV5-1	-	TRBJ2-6	ASSLGTGLRAGANVLT
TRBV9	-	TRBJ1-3	ASARARSGNTIY
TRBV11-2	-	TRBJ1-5	ASSPGAPKTGAQH
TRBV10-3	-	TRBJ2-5	AIKGGGNPEETQY
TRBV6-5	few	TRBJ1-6	ASSYSNQGDSPLH
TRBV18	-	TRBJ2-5	ASSQGALGETQY
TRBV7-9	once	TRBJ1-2	ASRPRGPGEDGYT
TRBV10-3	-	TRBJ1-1	AIRITGTGAIGLNTEAF
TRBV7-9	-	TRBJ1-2	ASSLSSGQFGQFYGYT
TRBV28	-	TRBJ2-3	ASSSPTVQVTDTQY
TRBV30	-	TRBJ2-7	ASGQGVYEQY
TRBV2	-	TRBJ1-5	ASSEAISSRDSNQPQH
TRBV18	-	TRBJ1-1	ASSPTTGFSNTEAF
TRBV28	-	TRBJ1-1	ASSLLTGFTEAF
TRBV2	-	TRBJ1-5	ASSARDRVVEQPQH
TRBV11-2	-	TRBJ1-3	ASSFRNDRLNSGNTIY
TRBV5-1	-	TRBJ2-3	ASSLGPWPTPDTQY
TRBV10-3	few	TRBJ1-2	AIHPRGTSNYGYT
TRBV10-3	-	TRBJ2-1	AISSGQYNEQF
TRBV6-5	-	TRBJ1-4	ASSYGGGGYEKLF